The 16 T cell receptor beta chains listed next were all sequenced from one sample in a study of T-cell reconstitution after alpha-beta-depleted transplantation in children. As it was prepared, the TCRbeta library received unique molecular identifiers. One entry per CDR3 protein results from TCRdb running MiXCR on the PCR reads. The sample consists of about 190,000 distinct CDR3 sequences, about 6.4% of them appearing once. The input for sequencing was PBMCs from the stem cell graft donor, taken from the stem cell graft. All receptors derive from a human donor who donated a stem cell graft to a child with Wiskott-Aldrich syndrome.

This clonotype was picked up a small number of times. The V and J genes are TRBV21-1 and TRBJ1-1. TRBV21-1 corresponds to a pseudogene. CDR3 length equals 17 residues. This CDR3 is CASAPRAPAVGNTEAFF. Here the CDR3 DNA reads TGTGCCAGCGCACCACGGGCTCCTGCGGTGGGGAACACTGAAGCTTTCTTT.

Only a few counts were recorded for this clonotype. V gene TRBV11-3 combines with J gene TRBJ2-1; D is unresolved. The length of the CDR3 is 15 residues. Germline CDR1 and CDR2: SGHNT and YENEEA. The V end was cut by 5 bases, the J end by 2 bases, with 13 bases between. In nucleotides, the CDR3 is TGTGCCAGCAGCCCTTTTGATCGGCCCTACAATGAGCAGTTCTTC. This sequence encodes CASSPFDRPYNEQFF.

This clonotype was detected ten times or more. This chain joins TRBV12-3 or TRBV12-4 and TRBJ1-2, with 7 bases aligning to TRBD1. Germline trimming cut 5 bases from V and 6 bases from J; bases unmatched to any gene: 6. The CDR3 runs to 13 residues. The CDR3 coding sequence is TGTGCCAGCAGTCTGAGACAGGGTAATGGCTACACCTTC. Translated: CASSLRQGNGYTF.

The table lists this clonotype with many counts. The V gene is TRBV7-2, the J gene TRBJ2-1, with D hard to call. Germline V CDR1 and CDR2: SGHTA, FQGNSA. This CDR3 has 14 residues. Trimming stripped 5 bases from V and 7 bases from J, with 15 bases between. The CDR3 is CASSGGPTRNEQFF. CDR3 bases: TGTGCCAGCAGCGGCGGTCCTACGAGAAATGAGCAGTTCTTC.

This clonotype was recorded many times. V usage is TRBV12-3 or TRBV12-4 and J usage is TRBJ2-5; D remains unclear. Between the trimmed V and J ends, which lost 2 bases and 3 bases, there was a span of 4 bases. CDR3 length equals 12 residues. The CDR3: CASSLTEETQYF. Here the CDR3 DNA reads TGTGCCAGCAGTTTAACAGAAGAGACCCAGTACTTC.

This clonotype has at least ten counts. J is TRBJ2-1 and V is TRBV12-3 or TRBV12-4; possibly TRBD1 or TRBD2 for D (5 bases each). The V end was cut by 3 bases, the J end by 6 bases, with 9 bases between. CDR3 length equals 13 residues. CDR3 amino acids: CASSFGAVNEQFF. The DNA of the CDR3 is TGTGCCAGCAGTTTCGGGGCAGTCAATGAGCAGTTCTTC.

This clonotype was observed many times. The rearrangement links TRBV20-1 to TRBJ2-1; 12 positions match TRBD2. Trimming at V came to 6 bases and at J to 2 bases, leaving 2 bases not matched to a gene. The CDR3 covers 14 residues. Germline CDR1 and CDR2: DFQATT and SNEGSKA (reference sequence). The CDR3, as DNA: TGCAGTGCCCTAGCGGGAGGGCCCTACAATGAGCAGTTCTTC. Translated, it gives CSALAGGPYNEQFF.

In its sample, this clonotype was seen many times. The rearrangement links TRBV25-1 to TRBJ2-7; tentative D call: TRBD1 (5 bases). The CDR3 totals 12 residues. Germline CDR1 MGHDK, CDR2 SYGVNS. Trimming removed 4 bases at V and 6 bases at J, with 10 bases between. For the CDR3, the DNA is TGTGCCAGCAGTGCAGGGAAGGGCGAGCAGTACTTC. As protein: CASSAGKGEQYF.

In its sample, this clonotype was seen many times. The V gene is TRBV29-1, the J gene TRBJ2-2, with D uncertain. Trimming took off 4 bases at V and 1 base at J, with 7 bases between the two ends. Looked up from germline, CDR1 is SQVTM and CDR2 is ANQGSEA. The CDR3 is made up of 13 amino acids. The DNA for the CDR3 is TGCAGCGTTGGGTCGGGGAACACCGGGGAGCTGTTTTTT. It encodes CSVGSGNTGELFF.

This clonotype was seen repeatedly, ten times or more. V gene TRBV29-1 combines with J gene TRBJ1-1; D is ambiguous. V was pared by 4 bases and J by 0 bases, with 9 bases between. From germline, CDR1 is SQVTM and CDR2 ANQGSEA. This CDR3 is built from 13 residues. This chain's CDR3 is CSVAPSMNTEAFF. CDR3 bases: TGCAGCGTTGCTCCCAGTATGAACACTGAAGCTTTCTTT.

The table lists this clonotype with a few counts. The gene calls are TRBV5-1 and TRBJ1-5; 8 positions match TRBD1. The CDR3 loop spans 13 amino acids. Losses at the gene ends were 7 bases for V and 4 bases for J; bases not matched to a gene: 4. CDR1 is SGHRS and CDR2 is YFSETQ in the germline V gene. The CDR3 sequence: CASSTGENQPQHF. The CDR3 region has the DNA TGCGCCAGCTCGACAGGGGAGAATCAGCCCCAGCATTTT. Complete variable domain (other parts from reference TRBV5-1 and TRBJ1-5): KAGVTQTPRYLIKTRGQQVTLSCSPISGHRSVSWYQQTPGQGLQFLFEYFSETQRNKGNFPGRFSGRQFSNSRSEMNVSTLELGDSALYLCASSTGENQPQHFGDGTRLSIL.

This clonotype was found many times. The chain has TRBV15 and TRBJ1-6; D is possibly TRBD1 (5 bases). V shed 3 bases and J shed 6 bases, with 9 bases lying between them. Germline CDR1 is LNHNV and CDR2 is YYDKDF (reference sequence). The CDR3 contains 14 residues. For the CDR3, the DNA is TGTGCCACCAGCAGGGGGACCCTTAATTCACCCCTCCACTTT. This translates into CATSRGTLNSPLHF. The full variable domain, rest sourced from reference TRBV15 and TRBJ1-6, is DAMVIQNPRYQVTQFGKPVTLSCSQTLNHNVMYWYQQKSSQAPKLLFHYYDKDFNNEADTPDNFQSRRPNTSFCFLDIRSPGLGDTAMYLCATSRGTLNSPLHFGNGTRLTVT.

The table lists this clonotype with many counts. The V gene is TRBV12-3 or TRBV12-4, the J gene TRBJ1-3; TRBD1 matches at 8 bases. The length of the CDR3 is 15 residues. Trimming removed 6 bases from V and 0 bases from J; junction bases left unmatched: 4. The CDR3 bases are TGTGCCAGCAGGATAACAGGGGGCTCTGGAAACACCATATATTTT. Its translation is CASRITGGSGNTIYF.

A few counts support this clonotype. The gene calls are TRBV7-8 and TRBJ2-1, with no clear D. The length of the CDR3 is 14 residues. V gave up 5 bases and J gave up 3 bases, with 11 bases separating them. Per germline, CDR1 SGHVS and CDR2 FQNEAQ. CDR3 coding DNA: TGTGCCAGCAGCCCCGGGCTCCTCTACAATGAGCAGTTCTTC. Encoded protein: CASSPGLLYNEQFF.

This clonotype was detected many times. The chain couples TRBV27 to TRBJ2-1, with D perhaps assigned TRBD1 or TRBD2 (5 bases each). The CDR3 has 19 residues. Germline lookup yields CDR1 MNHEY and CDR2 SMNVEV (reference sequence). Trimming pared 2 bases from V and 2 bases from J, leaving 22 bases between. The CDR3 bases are TGTGCCAGCAGTTTAAAAGGTGGGGGAGTATCCACCGCCTACAATGAGCAGTTCTTC. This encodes CASSLKGGGVSTAYNEQFF.

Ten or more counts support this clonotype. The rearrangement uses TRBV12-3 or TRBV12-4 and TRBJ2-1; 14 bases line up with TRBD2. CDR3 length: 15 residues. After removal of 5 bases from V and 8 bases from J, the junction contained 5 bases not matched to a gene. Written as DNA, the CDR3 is TGTGCCAGCAGTCGGACTAGCGGGGGGATGGATGAGCAGTTCTTC. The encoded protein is CASSRTSGGMDEQFF.